This T cell receptor beta chain was profiled in a study of blood T cell repertoires in COVID-19. Generated by immunoSEQ multiplex PCR, the TCRdb table keeps only in-frame clones and is missing some. In the table there are 350,000 or so clones, roughly nine tenths of which are singletons. This clonotype was obtained from a woman aged 25 to 39 who had recovered from COVID-19. Sequencing was performed on PBMCs or T cells enriched from blood (not recorded which).

The CDR3 loop is CASSQGARSETQYF. The CDR3 bases are TGTGCCAGCAGCCAAGGGGCCCGTTCGGAGACCCAGTACTTC. The V gene is TRBV14, the J gene TRBJ2-5; D gene unclear. This CDR3 contains 14 residues. V was clipped by 1 base and J by 5 bases, with 11 bases between them. Germline CDR1 reads SGHDN; CDR2 reads FVKESK.